The sequence of this T cell receptor beta chain was determined in a study of blood T cell repertoires in COVID-19. Overall study: The cDNA or gDNA used as material had been derived from T cells, B-cell-depleted T cells, or PBMCs.

Study processing details: Amplification with reference gene primers provided the estimates of nucleated cell counts. TCRdb's copy holds only in-frame clones and misses some; the assay was immunoSEQ multiplex PCR. V and J calls and clone size follow that table, whereas D and trimming were derived from the DNA. Of around 260,000 clones listed, roughly 91% are singletons. CDR1 and CDR2 (germline): LNHDA, SQIVND (reference sequence). Trimming shortened V by 6 bases and J by 4 bases, and 21 bases separated the two germline ends. CDR3 length equals 16 residues. The sequence was obtained from a man under 40 with acute or convalescent COVID-19. The sample taken for sequencing was peripheral blood. This chain joins TRBV19 and TRBJ1-1; a weak D match, TRBD1 (5 bases). The CDR3 loop is CASRREASWGGTEAFF. In nucleotides, the CDR3 is TGTGCCAGTAGGCGGGAGGCATCGTGGGGGGGCACTGAAGCTTTCTTT.